Each of the 3 T cell receptor beta chains below was sequenced from the same sample in a study of TIL therapy for anti-PD-1-resistant metastatic lung cancer. Time point in this sample: pre-treatment sample, taken before nivolumab and TIL therapy. The tumor samples were excised metastases, mostly pleural nodules or supraclavicular lymph nodes. The immunoSEQ assay was v3. Sequencing used immunoSEQ multiplex PCR; TCRdb keeps in-frame clones, though not all of them. Here the sample spans some 7,600 clones, roughly four fifths being singletons. The sequencing used tumor tissue, collected at baseline. The receptors come from a person aged 30 to 80 with non-small cell lung cancer.

This clone ranks as medium-sized. The genes are TRBV7-6 and TRBJ2-3; D is undetermined. Germline CDR1 and CDR2: SGHVS and FNYEAQ. The V and J ends lost 6 bases and 2 bases respectively, with 18 bases between them. This CDR3 has 16 amino acids. This CDR3 reads CASRSLGGRYTDTQYF. DNA for the CDR3: TGTGCCAGCAGGTCATTAGGTGGGCGGTACACAGATACGCAGTATTTT.

The table lists this clone with a few counts. The chain links TRBV15 to TRBJ2-7; D is unresolved. V lost 0 bases to trimming and J lost 2 bases, with 14 bases between them. Per germline, CDR1 LNHNV and CDR2 YYDKDF (reference sequence). The CDR3 length is 16 residues. Here the CDR3 reads CATSRDDVGLAYEQYF. CDR3 DNA: TGTGCCACCAGCAGAGATGACGTAGGCCTCGCCTACGAGCAGTACTTC.

This chain uses TRBV30 with TRBJ2-3; 10 bases match TRBD1. V lost 2 bases to trimming and J lost 8 bases; unmatched junction nucleotides: 7. CDR3 length equals 14 residues. Germline CDR1 is GTSNPN and CDR2 is SVGIG (reference sequence). The CDR3 DNA reads TGTGCCTGGAGTCGGGACAGGGGAAAGGGTACGCAGTATTTT. This codes for CAWSRDRGKGTQYF.